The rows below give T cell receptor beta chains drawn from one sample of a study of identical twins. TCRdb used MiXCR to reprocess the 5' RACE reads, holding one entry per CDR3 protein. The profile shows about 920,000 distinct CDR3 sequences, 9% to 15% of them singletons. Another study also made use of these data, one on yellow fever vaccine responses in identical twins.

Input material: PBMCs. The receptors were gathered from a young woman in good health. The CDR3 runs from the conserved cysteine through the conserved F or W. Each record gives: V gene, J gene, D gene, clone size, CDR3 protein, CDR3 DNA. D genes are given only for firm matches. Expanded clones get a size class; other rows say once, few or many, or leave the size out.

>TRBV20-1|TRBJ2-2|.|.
CSASDSITGELFF
TGCAGTGCTAGCGACAGCATCACCGGGGAGCTGTTTTTT
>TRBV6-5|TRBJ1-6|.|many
CASSFGRGNSPLHF
TGTGCCAGCAGTTTCGGACGGGGGAACTCACCCCTCCACTTT
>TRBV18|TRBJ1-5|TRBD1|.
CASSPRQGAISGNQPQHF
TGTGCCAGCTCACCACGACAGGGGGCCATCTCGGGCAATCAGCCCCAGCATTTT
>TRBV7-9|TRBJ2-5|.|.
CASSLGGDWGETQYF
TGTGCCAGCAGCCTAGGAGGTGATTGGGGAGAGACCCAGTACTTC
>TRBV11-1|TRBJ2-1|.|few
CASSSPGHQISPGNEQFF
TGTGCCAGCAGCTCCCCGGGACACCAGATCTCACCGGGGAATGAGCAGTTCTTC
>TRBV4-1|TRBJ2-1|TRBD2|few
CASSSPTSGRLADNNEQFF
TGCGCCAGCAGCAGCCCGACTAGCGGAAGACTTGCCGATAACAATGAGCAGTTCTTC
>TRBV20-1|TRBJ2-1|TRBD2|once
CSAREAGGNYNEQFF
TGCAGTGCTAGAGAAGCGGGAGGGAACTACAATGAGCAGTTCTTC
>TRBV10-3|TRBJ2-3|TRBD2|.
CAIAGSGRSDTQYF
TGTGCCATCGCGGGTAGCGGGAGATCAGATACGCAGTATTTT
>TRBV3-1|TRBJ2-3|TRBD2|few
CASSPRGLAGEYF
TGTGCCAGCAGCCCCCGAGGACTAGCGGGGGAGTATTTT
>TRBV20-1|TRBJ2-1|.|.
CSARDQSGVFEQFF
TGCAGTGCTAGAGATCAGTCTGGTGTTTTTGAGCAGTTCTTC
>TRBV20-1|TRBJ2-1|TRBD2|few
CSARDGLAGVVYNEQFF
TGCAGTGCTAGAGACGGACTAGCGGGAGTTGTCTACAATGAGCAGTTCTTC
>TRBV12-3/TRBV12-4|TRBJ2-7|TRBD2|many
CASSLAPSGGRYEQYF
TGTGCCAGCAGTTTAGCGCCCAGCGGGGGCCGCTACGAGCAGTACTTC